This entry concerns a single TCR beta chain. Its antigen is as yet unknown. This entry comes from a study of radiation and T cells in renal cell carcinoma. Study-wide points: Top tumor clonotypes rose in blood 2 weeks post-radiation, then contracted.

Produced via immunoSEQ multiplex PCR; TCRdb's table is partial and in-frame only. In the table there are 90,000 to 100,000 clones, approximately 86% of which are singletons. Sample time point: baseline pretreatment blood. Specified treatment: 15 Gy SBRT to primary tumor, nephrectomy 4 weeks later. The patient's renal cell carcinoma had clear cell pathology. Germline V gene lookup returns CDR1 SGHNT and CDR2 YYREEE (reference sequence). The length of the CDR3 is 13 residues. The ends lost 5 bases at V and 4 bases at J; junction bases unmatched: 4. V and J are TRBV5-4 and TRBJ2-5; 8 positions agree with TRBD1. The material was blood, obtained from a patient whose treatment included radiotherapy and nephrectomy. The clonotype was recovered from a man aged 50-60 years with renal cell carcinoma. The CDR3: CASRGQGIETQYF. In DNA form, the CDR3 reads TGTGCCAGCAGAGGACAGGGTATAGAGACCCAGTACTTC.